This passage covers 2 T cell receptor beta chains from one sample sequenced in a study of human T cells and chemical hapten exposure (dated by TCRdb to about 2021). This sample's time point label indicates: pre-sensitization, week 0. According to the study, the label for this sample's treatment or condition signals: therapeutic diphenylcyclopropenone sensitization with weekly scalp DPC. Libraries were built with RACE. Reads for this sample came from a NextSeq 500. The public sequencing data were trimmed at Q25 with fastp and processed into clonotypes with MiXCR by TCRdb, which kept only in-frame beta chains. Duplicate CDR3 protein sequences are folded into a single record with the most common DNA and genes. The sample profile shows more than 300,000 distinct CDR3 sequences; roughly 5.3% of them were found once. In total, the top ten clones hold 2.5% to 3% of the sample. The sample consisted of whole blood, taken in connection with sensitization to the hapten diphenylcyclopropenone (DPC). The receptors shown here come from a woman between 45 and 60 years old with alopecia areata. Some clones in this sample may be carry-over from other donors' samples.

The chain carries TRBV29-1 and TRBJ1-4; unclear D gene. From germline, CDR1 is SQVTM and CDR2 ANQGSEA. The CDR3 is 14 amino acids. Trimming shortened V by 0 bases and J by 8 bases, and 13 bases separated the two germline ends. Here the CDR3 reads CSVEDRRLSEKLFF. CDR3 coding DNA: TGCAGCGTTGAAGACCGGCGGCTGTCGGAAAAACTGTTTTTT.

This clonotype was seen a handful of times. V usage is TRBV15 and J usage is TRBJ1-6; no firm D call. The CDR3 contains 14 residues. Deletions cut 5 bases from V and 8 bases from J, with 13 bases between. The germline V gene encodes CDR1 LNHNV and CDR2 YYDKDF (reference sequence). The CDR3 spells CATSPRELHSPLHF. For the CDR3, the DNA is TGTGCCACCAGCCCGAGAGAGCTGCATTCACCCCTCCACTTT.